The present TCR beta chain was sequenced within a study of PD-1 blockade in classical Hodgkin lymphoma. Whole-study results and caveats: Patients who responded completely had about the same baseline diversity as newly diagnosed patients. Significantly greater TCR diversity emerged by C4D1 in CD4+ cells but not CD8+ cells. Baseline TCR diversity was reportedly lower in newly diagnosed patients than healthy donors.

Concerning this clone itself: What it recognizes is unknown.

Time point of the sample: cycle 4 day 1 (C4D1), after five to seven weeks of nivolumab. Each patient relapsed following autologous stem cell transplantation, and prior brentuximab vedotin exposure differed. Each best response was a complete response, a partial response or progressive disease. TCRdb's table, derived via immunoSEQ multiplex PCR, lists solely in-frame clones and lacks some. The top ten hold 6.2% of the sample, which has about 25,000 clones, around 80% seen once. The CDR3 totals 14 residues. Germline V gene lookup returns CDR1 MDHEN and CDR2 SYDVKM. Trimming shortened V by 2 bases and J by 4 bases, and 9 bases separated the two germline ends.

This receptor was obtained from a human donor with classical Hodgkin lymphoma. The J gene is TRBJ1-3, the V gene TRBV28, with D possibly matching TRBD1 (6 bases). The sequences come from peripheral blood mononuclear cells (PBMCs), collected before the fourth cycle of nivolumab. CDR3 sequence reads: CASSLRGVGNTIYF. The CDR3, as DNA: TGTGCCAGCAGTTTAAGGGGGGTGGGAAACACCATATATTTT.